Shown below are 31 T cell receptor beta chains from a single sample sequenced in a study of T cells after yellow fever vaccination. TCRdb itself ran the 5' RACE reads through MiXCR, one entry per CDR3 protein. There are over 10,000 distinct CDR3 sequences in the sample; approximately 5% occur only once, and 51% lies in the top ten. Material: PBMCs, either bulk or a sorted T-cell subset (CD4+, CD8+, memory, or dextramer-sorted; not recorded which), obtained 45 days after the yellow fever booster vaccination. These receptor sequences come from a young man who received the YFV17D yellow fever vaccine.

This clonotype was seen many times. The rearrangement uses TRBV7-2 and TRBJ1-2, with D perhaps TRBD1 (5 bases). V was cut by 1 base and J by 6 bases, with 9 bases left in between. Germline V lookup: CDR1 SGHTA, CDR2 FQGNSA. The CDR3 length is 13 residues. This CDR3 is CASSLVRDHGYTF. The CDR3 coding sequence is TGTGCCAGCAGCTTAGTCAGGGATCATGGCTACACCTTC.

Ten or more counts support this clonotype. This chain links TRBV21-1 with TRBJ2-1; TRBD2, the table's D call, was not compared with the DNA. TRBV21-1 is recorded as a pseudogene. This CDR3 is built from 13 residues. As DNA, the CDR3 is TGTGCCAGCAGCGGGCGGGGACAAGCTGAGCAGTTCTTC. Protein product: CASSGRGQAEQFF.

Many counts were recorded for this clonotype. This sequence joins TRBV2 and TRBJ1-1; D remains unclear. The CDR3 loop spans 12 amino acids. The ends were cut back, 7 bases at V and 1 base at J, with 7 bases in the middle. CDR1 SNHLY and CDR2 FYNNEI come from the germline V gene. CDR3 DNA sequence: TGTGCCAGCAACCCAGGGAACACTGAAGCTTTCTTT. This gives the protein CASNPGNTEAFF.

This clonotype was seen repeatedly, ten times or more. V gene TRBV5-1 combines with J gene TRBJ2-3; TRBD2 matches at 12 bases. This CDR3 spans 17 amino acids. V was clipped by 2 bases and J by 5 bases; unmatched bases: 9. Germline CDR1 and CDR2: SGHRS and YFSETQ. The CDR3 sequence is CASSFSKTSGGQDTQYF. In DNA form, the CDR3 reads TGCGCCAGCAGCTTTAGTAAAACTAGCGGGGGGCAAGATACGCAGTATTTT.

The sample holds many counts of this clonotype. J is TRBJ1-2 and V is TRBV5-1; the match to TRBD1 covers 7 bases. V trimming: 4 bases; J trimming: 3 bases; junction bases outside the gene matches: 6. The CDR3 covers 14 residues. Germline V gene lookup returns CDR1 SGHRS and CDR2 YFSETQ. Here the CDR3 reads CASSGNRGDYGYTF. CDR3 nucleotide sequence: TGCGCCAGCAGCGGAAACAGGGGTGACTATGGCTACACCTTC.

This clonotype was found many times. The V gene is TRBV4-3, the J gene TRBJ2-5; TRBD1 or TRBD2 may be the D gene (6 bases each). Trimming pared 0 bases from V and 3 bases from J, leaving 14 bases between. This CDR3 contains 16 residues. In germline, CDR1 is LGHNA, CDR2 YSLEER. The CDR3 is CASSQEGGRFEETQYF. The CDR3 DNA sequence: TGCGCCAGCAGCCAAGAAGGGGGGCGCTTTGAAGAGACCCAGTACTTC.

This clonotype was recorded many times. The chain uses TRBV19 and TRBJ2-3; D remains unclear. Trimming removed 1 base from V and 3 bases from J, with 11 bases in between. Looked up from germline, CDR1 is LNHDA and CDR2 is SQIVND (reference sequence). This CDR3 comprises 15 residues. The CDR3 region is CASSIGGFVTDTQYF. CDR3 coding DNA: TGTGCCAGTAGTATAGGAGGTTTCGTTACAGATACGCAGTATTTT.

This clonotype was observed many times. The genes are TRBV20-1 and TRBJ2-1; maybe TRBD2 (6 bases). Looked up from germline, CDR1 is DFQATT and CDR2 is SNEGSKA (reference sequence). The CDR3 is made up of 13 amino acids. Trimming pared 6 bases from V and 4 bases from J, leaving 13 bases between. In DNA, the CDR3 is TGCAGTGCCCCTGGACTACCGTACAATGAGCAGTTCTTC. Its protein is CSAPGLPYNEQFF.

The rearrangement links TRBV10-1 to TRBJ2-2, with 10 bases fitting TRBD2. CDR1 is WNHNN and CDR2 is SYGVQD in the germline V gene (reference sequence). After removal of 7 bases from V and 4 bases from J, the junction contained 6 bases not matched to a gene. This CDR3 has 15 amino acids. The DNA for the CDR3 is TGCGCCAGCATCTTGAGCGGGAGGGGCACCGGGGAGCTGTTTTTT. Its translation is CASILSGRGTGELFF.

Ten or more counts support this clonotype. The chain joins TRBV6-2 or TRBV6-3 to TRBJ2-7; 7 nucleotides match TRBD2. CDR1 is MNHEY and CDR2 is SVGEGT in the germline V gene. V trimming: 2 bases; J trimming: 5 bases; junction bases outside the gene matches: 15. This CDR3 has 17 amino acids. For the CDR3, the DNA is TGTGCCAGCAGTTACCGGCAGCAGCGGGGCCTCAGGAACGAGCAGTACTTC. Its translation is CASSYRQQRGLRNEQYF.

The sample holds many counts of this clonotype. The V gene is TRBV6-6, the J gene TRBJ1-5; D not resolved. This CDR3 contains 12 residues. The V gene lost 2 bases and the J gene lost 5 bases, with 4 bases spanning the gap. The germline CDR1 and CDR2 sequences are MNHNY and SVGAGI (reference sequence). The CDR3 reads CASSYHDQPQHF. The CDR3 DNA is TGTGCCAGCAGTTACCATGATCAGCCCCAGCATTTT.

This clonotype was seen many times. The rearrangement joins TRBV19 to TRBJ2-1, with 7 bases matching TRBD2. The V gene's germline CDR1 is LNHDA and CDR2 SQIVND (reference sequence). Losses at the gene ends were 0 bases for V and 6 bases for J; bases not matched to a gene: 5. The CDR3 runs to 15 residues. The CDR3 here is CASSIEREISNEQFF. CDR3 nucleotide sequence: TGTGCCAGTAGTATAGAGCGGGAGATCTCCAATGAGCAGTTCTTC.

This clonotype was seen at least ten times. The chain couples TRBV11-2 to TRBJ2-7, with a possible D match to TRBD2 (6 bases). Trimming pared 6 bases from V and 7 bases from J, leaving 25 bases between. Per germline, CDR1 SGHAT and CDR2 FQNNGV. The CDR3 sequence is 16 residues long. For the CDR3, the DNA is TGTGCCAGCAGACGCGAGGTCCTAGCGCCGAGGGGAGAGCAGTACTTC. It yields the protein CASRREVLAPRGEQYF.

There are many counts of this clonotype. The rearrangement uses TRBV21-1 and TRBJ2-5. TRBV21-1 is labeled a pseudogene. CDR3 size: 10 residues. The CDR3 here is CATLPETQYF. The DNA for the CDR3 is TGTGCCACCTTGCCGGAGACCCAGTACTTC.

This clonotype was observed many times. The rearrangement uses TRBV19 and TRBJ2-3, with 7 bases identical to TRBD2. Germline V gene lookup returns CDR1 LNHDA and CDR2 SQIVND (reference sequence). V was clipped by 10 bases and J by 3 bases; unmatched bases: 13. This CDR3 contains 15 residues. The CDR3 DNA follows: TGTGCCACGAGCCCCGGGGGGAGGGGTACAGATACGCAGTATTTT. Translating gives CATSPGGRGTDTQYF.

This clonotype has ten or more counts. The V and J genes are TRBV11-2 and TRBJ2-1; 9 positions agree with TRBD2. This CDR3 is 21 amino acids long. Germline lookup yields CDR1 SGHAT and CDR2 FQNNGV. Losses at the gene ends were 1 base for V and 0 bases for J; bases not matched to a gene: 16. CDR3 sequence: CASSLVAGAGGTLSSYNEQFF. The CDR3 DNA reads TGTGCCAGCAGCTTAGTGGCGGGAGCGGGAGGAACCCTGAGCTCCTACAATGAGCAGTTCTTC.

This clonotype was detected ten times or more. The chain employs TRBV20-1 and TRBJ2-2; TRBD2 matches 8 bases. Germline CDR1 is DFQATT and CDR2 is SNEGSKA (reference sequence). V lost 6 bases, J lost 1 base, and 4 bases stayed unmatched. The CDR3 consists of 14 residues. The CDR3 nucleotides read TGCAGTGCAACCGGGACTAGGAACACCGGGGAGCTGTTTTTT. It translates to CSATGTRNTGELFF.

This clonotype was counted at least ten times. This chain connects TRBV15 to TRBJ1-3, with D hard to call. Germline lookup yields CDR1 LNHNV and CDR2 YYDKDF (reference sequence). V dropped 1 base and J dropped 9 bases, with 7 bases sitting between them. CDR3 length: 12 amino acids. The CDR3 region is CATSRAESTIYF. In DNA form, the CDR3 reads TGTGCCACCAGCAGAGCTGAGAGCACCATATATTTT.

The table lists this clonotype with many counts. J is TRBJ2-7 and V is TRBV10-3, with D perhaps given as TRBD1 or TRBD2 (5 bases each). CDR3 length equals 12 residues. Deletions cut 8 bases from V and 6 bases from J, with 14 bases between. The germline CDR1 and CDR2 sequences are ENHRY and SYGVKD. The CDR3 spells CAIGPDSGEQYF. In DNA, the CDR3 is TGTGCCATCGGGCCCGACAGCGGCGAGCAGTACTTC.

This clonotype appeared many times. V is TRBV7-2 and J is TRBJ2-1; D is possibly TRBD2 (6 bases). The V gene lost 1 base and the J gene lost 6 bases, with 13 bases spanning the gap. The CDR3 runs 15 residues. Germline CDR1 is SGHTA and CDR2 is FQGNSA. For the CDR3, the DNA is TGTGCCAGCAGCTTAGTATGGCTAGCGCTCAATGAGCAGTTCTTC. It encodes CASSLVWLALNEQFF.

The table lists this clonotype with a few counts. A much larger clone lies one base from this, so it may be a read error. V is TRBV5-5 and J is TRBJ2-5; D may be TRBD1 (6 bases). V was shortened by 0 bases and J by 5 bases, with 8 bases between the two germline ends. The CDR3 totals 13 residues. Germline-derived CDR1 and CDR2 are SGHKS and YYEKEE (reference sequence). In nucleotides, the CDR3 is TGTGCCAGCAGCTTGGGGGGACATGAGACCCAGTACTTC. Translation: CASSLGGHETQYF.

The sample holds one count of this clonotype. A much larger clone differs by one base, so this may be a read error. The chain couples TRBV29-1 to TRBJ1-2; 9 bases align to TRBD1. Germline assignment: CDR1 SQVTM and CDR2 ANQGSEA. This CDR3 is 12 amino acids long. The V segment lost 7 bases and the J segment 7 bases; nucleotides outside the gene matches: 7. The CDR3 region is CSGLTGGGGYTF. CDR3 nucleotide sequence: TGCAGCGGATTGACAGGGGGAGGTGGCTACACCTTC.

This clonotype was detected ten times or more. The chain couples TRBV27 to TRBJ1-2; D gene uncertain. Germline V gene sequence: CDR1 MNHEY, CDR2 SMNVEV (reference sequence). Trimming stripped 2 bases from V and 8 bases from J, with 12 bases between. The CDR3 is made up of 13 amino acids. The CDR3 sequence: CASSLRGAVGYTF. The CDR3 nucleotides are TGTGCCAGCAGTTTACGGGGAGCGGTAGGCTACACCTTC.

This clonotype was detected many times. This sequence joins TRBV20-1 and TRBJ2-5; 7 nucleotides match TRBD2. Germline V gene lookup returns CDR1 DFQATT and CDR2 SNEGSKA (reference sequence). The CDR3 has 10 amino acids. Losses at the gene ends were 5 bases for V and 7 bases for J; bases not matched to a gene: 1. Here the CDR3 DNA reads TGCAGTGCTTTAGCGGGGACCCAGTACTTC. Its translation is CSALAGTQYF.

A word on this clonotype: A read error may explain this, as a much larger clone is one base away. The V and J genes are TRBV18 and TRBJ2-5; D is perhaps TRBD1 or TRBD2 (5 bases each). This CDR3 is built from 16 residues. The V end was cut by 4 bases, the J end by 2 bases, with 17 bases between. Germline V gives CDR1 KGHSH, CDR2 LQKENI. The DNA for the CDR3 is TGTGCCAGCTCACATGGGGACGCGCAGCGACAAGAGACCCAGTACTTC. The encoded protein is CASSHGDAQRQETQYF.

This clonotype was counted at least ten times. This chain links TRBV4-1 with TRBJ1-3; weak D call: TRBD1 (6 bases). Trimming pared 4 bases from V and 3 bases from J, leaving 10 bases between. Per the germline V gene, CDR1 is MGHRA and CDR2 is YSYEKL. This CDR3 contains 14 residues. CDR3 residues: CASSPQGYGNTIYF. CDR3 sequence (DNA): TGCGCCAGCAGCCCCCAGGGGTATGGAAACACCATATATTTT.

This clonotype has at least ten counts. This rearrangement joins TRBV20-1 to TRBJ2-3; tentatively, D is TRBD1 (5 bases). Trimming took off 0 bases at V and 2 bases at J, with 21 bases between the two ends. CDR3 size: 18 residues. Germline CDR1 and CDR2: DFQATT and SNEGSKA (reference sequence). For the CDR3, the DNA is TGCAGTGCTAGAGATCGAAATAGACAGAGATCTGACACAGATACGCAGTATTTT. Protein product: CSARDRNRQRSDTDTQYF.

This clonotype has a count of ten or more. V and J are TRBV12-3 or TRBV12-4 and TRBJ2-7; 7 bases line up with TRBD1. CDR3 length: 14 amino acids. With 4 bases clipped from V and 2 bases from J, the junction kept 5 bases outside the gene matches. The CDR3 nucleotides read TGTGCCAGCAGTTATGGGACAGTTACCTACGAGCAGTACTTC. It is translated as CASSYGTVTYEQYF.

This clonotype was picked up many times. CDR3 amino acids: CASSLPYRPETQYF. Here the CDR3 DNA reads TGTGCCAGCAGCTTGCCGTACCGTCCAGAGACCCAGTACTTC. This chain uses TRBV5-6 with TRBJ2-5; D unclear. Germline CDR1 SGHDT, CDR2 YYEEEE. This CDR3 spans 14 amino acids. Deletions cut 1 base from V and 4 bases from J, with 11 bases between. The full variable domain, in which reference TRBV5-6 and TRBJ2-5 provide the parts outside the CDR3, is DAGVTQSPTHLIKTRGQQVTLRCSPKSGHDTVSWYQQALGQGPQFIFQYYEEEERQRGNFPDRFSGHQFPNYSSELNVNALLLGDSALYLCASSLPYRPETQYFGPGTRLLVL.

Ten or more counts support this clonotype. This chain links TRBV12-3 or TRBV12-4 with TRBJ2-2; D is unresolved. There are 15 residues in the CDR3. Trimming left V 3 bases short and J 1 base short, with 9 bases between. CDR3 amino acids: CASSFRRLNTGELFF. In nucleotides, the CDR3 is TGTGCCAGCAGTTTTCGCCGGCTGAACACCGGGGAGCTGTTTTTT.

This clonotype was counted at least ten times. The chain uses TRBV10-1 and TRBJ2-3; D may be TRBD2 (7 bases). CDR3 length: 15 amino acids. Germline-derived CDR1 and CDR2 are WNHNN and SYGVQD (reference sequence). With 4 bases removed from V and 2 bases from J, the gap between germline ends came to 13 bases. CDR3 amino acids: CASSAGDYNTDTQYF. The CDR3 DNA reads TGCGCCAGCAGTGCAGGGGACTACAACACAGATACGCAGTATTTT.